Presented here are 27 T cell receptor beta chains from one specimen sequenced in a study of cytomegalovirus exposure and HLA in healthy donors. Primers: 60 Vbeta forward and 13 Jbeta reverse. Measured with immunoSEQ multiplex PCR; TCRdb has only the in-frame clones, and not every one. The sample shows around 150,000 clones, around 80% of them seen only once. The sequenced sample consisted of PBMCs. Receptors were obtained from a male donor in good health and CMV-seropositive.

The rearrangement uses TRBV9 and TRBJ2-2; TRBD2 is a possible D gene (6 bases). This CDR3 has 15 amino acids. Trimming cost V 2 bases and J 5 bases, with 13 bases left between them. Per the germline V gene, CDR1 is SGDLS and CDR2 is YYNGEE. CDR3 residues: CASSVGRGITGELFF. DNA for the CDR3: TGTGCCAGCAGCGTTGGGCGGGGCATAACCGGGGAGCTGTTTTTT.

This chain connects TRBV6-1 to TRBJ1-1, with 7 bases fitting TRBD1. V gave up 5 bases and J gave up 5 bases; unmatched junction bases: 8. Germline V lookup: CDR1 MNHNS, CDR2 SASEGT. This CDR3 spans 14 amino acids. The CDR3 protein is CASSQRTGLTEAFF. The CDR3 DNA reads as TGTGCCAGCAGTCAAAGGACAGGTTTGACTGAAGCTTTCTTT.

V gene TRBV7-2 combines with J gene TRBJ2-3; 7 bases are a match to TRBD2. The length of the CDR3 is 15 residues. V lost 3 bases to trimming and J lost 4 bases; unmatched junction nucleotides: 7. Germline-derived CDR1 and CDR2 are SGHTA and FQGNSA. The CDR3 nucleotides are TGTGCCAGCAGCTTCGGCGGGGGAACACCAGATACGCAGTATTTT. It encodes CASSFGGGTPDTQYF.

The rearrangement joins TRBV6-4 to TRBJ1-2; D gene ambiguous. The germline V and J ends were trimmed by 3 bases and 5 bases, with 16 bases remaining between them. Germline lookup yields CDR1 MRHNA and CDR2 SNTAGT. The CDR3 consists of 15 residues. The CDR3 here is CASSEGSRPGYGYTF. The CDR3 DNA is TGTGCCAGCAGTGAAGGGTCCAGGCCGGGGTATGGCTACACCTTC.

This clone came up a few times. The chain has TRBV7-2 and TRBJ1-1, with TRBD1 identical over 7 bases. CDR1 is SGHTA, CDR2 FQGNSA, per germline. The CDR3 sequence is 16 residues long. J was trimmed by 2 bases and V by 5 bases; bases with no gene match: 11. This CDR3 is CASSGLVQGGNTEAFF. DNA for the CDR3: TGTGCCAGCAGCGGCCTCGTCCAGGGGGGAAACACTGAAGCTTTCTTT.

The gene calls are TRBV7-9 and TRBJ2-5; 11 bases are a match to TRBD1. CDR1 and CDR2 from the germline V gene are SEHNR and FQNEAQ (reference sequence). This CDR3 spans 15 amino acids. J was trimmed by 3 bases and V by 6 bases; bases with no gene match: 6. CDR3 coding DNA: TGTGCCAGCAGTTACCGGACAGGGGGCGAAGAGACCCAGTACTTC. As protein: CASSYRTGGEETQYF.

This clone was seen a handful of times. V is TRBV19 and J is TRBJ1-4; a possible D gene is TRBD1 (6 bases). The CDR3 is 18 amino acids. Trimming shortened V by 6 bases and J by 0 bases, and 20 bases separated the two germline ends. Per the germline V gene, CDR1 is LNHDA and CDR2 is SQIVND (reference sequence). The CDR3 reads CASRPLLRTVATNEKLFF. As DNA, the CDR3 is TGTGCCAGTAGACCTCTCTTACGGACAGTAGCAACTAATGAAAAACTGTTTTTT.

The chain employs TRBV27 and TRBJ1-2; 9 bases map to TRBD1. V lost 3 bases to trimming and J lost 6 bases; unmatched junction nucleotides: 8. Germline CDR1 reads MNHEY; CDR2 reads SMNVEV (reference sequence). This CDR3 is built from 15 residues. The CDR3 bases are TGTGCCAGCAGTTTCCACCGGGACAGGGTAAATGGCTACACCTTC. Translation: CASSFHRDRVNGYTF.

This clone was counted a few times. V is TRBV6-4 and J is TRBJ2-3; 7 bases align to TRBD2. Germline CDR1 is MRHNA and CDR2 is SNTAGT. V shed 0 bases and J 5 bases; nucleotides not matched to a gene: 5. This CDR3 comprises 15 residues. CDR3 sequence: CASSDSNLAGDTQYF. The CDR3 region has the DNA TGTGCCAGCAGTGACTCGAATTTAGCGGGAGATACGCAGTATTTT.

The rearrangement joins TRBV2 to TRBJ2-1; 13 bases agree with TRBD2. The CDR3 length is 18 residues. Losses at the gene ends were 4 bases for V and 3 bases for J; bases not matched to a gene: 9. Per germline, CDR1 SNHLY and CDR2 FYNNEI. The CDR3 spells CASSVPIRTSGSYNEQFF. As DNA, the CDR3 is TGTGCCAGCAGTGTTCCGATTCGGACTAGCGGGAGCTACAATGAGCAGTTCTTC.

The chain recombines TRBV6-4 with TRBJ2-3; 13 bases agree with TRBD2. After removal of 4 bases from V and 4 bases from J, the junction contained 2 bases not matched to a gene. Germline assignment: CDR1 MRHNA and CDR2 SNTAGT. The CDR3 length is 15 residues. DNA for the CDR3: TGTGCCAGCAGTGGGACTAGCGGGAGTCCAGATACGCAGTATTTT. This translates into CASSGTSGSPDTQYF.

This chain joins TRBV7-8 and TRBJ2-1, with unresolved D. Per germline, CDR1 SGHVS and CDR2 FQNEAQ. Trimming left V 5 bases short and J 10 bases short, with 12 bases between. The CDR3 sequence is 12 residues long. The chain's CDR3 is CASSPRGDEQFF. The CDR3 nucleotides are TGTGCCAGCAGCCCTCGAGGCGACGAGCAGTTCTTC. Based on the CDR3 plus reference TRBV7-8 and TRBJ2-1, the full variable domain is GAGVSQSPRYKVAKRGQDVALRCDPISGHVSLFWYQQALGQGPEFLTYFQNEAQLDKSGLPSDRFFAERPEGSVSTLKIQRTQQEDSAVYLCASSPRGDEQFFGPGTRLTVL.

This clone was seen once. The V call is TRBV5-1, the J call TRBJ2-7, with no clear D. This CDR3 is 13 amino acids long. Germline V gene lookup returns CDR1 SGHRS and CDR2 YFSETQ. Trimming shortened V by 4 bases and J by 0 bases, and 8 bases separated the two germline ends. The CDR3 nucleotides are TGCGCCAGCAGCCCAACTCCCTCCTACGAGCAGTACTTC. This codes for CASSPTPSYEQYF.

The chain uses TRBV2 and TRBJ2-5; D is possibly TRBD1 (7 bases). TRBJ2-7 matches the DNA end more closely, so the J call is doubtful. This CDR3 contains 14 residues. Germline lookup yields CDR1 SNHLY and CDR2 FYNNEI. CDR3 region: CASSDQGGEYEQYF. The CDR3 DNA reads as TGTGCCAGCAGTGACCAGGGGGGAGAGTACGAGCAGTACTTC.

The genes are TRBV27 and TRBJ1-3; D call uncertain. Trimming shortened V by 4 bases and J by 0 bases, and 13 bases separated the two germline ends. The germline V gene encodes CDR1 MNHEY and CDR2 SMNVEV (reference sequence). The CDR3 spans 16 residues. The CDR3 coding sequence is TGTGCCAGCAGTTCGAACAGTCAGAGCTCTGGAAACACCATATATTTT. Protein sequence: CASSSNSQSSGNTIYF.

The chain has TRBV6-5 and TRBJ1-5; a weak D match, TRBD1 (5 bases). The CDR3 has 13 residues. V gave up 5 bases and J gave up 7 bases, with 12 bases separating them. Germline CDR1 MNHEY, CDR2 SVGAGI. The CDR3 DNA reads TGTGCCAGCAGTAGTCAGGGCGGCCAGCCCCAGCATTTT. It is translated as CASSSQGGQPQHF.

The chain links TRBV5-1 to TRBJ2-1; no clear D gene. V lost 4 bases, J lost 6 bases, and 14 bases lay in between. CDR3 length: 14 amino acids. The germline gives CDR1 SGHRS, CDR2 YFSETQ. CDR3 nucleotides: TGCGCCAGCAGCACCGGGTCGATGCCCAATGAGCAGTTCTTC. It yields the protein CASSTGSMPNEQFF.

The CDR3 DNA reads as TGTGCCAGCAGTCACGCCGGGAGAGGGGACTATGGCTACACCTTC. It specifies CASSHAGRGDYGYTF. The V gene is TRBV6-5, the J gene TRBJ1-2; maybe TRBD1 (5 bases). The germline V gene has CDR1 MNHEY and CDR2 SVGAGI. V shed 5 bases and J shed 3 bases, with 16 bases lying between them. The CDR3 runs to 15 residues.

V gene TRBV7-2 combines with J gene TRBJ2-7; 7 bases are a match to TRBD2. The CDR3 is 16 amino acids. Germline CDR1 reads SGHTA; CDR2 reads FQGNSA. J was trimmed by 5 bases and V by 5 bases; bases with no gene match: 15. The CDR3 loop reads CASSHHRASGGDEQYF. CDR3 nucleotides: TGTGCCAGCAGCCACCACCGGGCGTCGGGGGGTGACGAGCAGTACTTC.

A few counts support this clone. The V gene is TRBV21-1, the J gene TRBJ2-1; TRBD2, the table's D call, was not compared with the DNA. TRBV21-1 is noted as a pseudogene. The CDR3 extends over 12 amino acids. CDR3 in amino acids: CASSKEHNEQFF. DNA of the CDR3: TGTGCCAGCAGCAAAGAGCACAATGAGCAGTTCTTC.

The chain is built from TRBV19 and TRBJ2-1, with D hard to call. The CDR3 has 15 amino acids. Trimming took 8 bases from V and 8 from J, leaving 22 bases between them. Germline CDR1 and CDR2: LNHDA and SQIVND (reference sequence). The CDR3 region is CASSVSRGKFDEQFF. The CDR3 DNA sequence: TGTGCCAGTTCCGTGAGTAGAGGAAAATTTGATGAGCAGTTCTTC.

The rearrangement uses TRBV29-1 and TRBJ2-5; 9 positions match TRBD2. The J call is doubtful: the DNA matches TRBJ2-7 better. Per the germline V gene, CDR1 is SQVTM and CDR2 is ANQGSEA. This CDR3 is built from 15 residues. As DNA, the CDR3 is TGCAGCGTTGTAGCGGGAGTGTGGCTATCCTACGAGCAGTACTTC. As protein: CSVVAGVWLSYEQYF.

The CDR3 loop reads CASSEAALAGRAYEQYF. CDR3 DNA sequence: TGTGCCAGCAGTGAAGCTGCACTGGCGGGGAGGGCTTACGAGCAGTACTTC. The V call is TRBV6-1, the J call TRBJ2-7; 7 bases agree with TRBD2. The CDR3 runs to 17 residues. Trimming took 0 bases from V and 4 from J; bases not matched to a gene: 12. Germline V gives CDR1 MNHNS, CDR2 SASEGT.

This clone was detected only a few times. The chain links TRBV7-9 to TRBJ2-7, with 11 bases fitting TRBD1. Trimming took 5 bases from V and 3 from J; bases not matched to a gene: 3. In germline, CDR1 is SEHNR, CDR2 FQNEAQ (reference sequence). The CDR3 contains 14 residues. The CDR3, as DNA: TGTGCCAGCAGCCCCGGGACAGGGGGCTACGAGCAGTACTTC. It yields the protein CASSPGTGGYEQYF.

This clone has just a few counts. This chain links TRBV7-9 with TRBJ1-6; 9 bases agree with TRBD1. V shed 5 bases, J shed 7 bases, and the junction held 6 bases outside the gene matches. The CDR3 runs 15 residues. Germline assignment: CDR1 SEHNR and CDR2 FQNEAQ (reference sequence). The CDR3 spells CASSPDRGRNSPLHF. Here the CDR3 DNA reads TGTGCCAGCAGCCCCGACAGGGGGAGGAATTCACCCCTCCACTTT.

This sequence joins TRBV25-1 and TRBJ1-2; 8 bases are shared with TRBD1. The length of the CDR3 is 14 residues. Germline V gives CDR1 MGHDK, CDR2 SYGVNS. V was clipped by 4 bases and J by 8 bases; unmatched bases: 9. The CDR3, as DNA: TGTGCCAGCAGTGGAACAGGGGGAATAAGCGGCTACACCTTC. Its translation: CASSGTGGISGYTF.

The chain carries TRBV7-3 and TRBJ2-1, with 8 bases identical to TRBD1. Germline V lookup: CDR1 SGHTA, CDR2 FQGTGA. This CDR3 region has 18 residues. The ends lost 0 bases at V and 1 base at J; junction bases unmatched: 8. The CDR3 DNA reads TGTGCCAGCAGCTTAACGGGGGGACAGGAGGCATCCTACAATGAGCAGTTCTTC. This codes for CASSLTGGQEASYNEQFF.